This T cell receptor beta chain emerged from a study of shared clonotypes between healthy human individuals. Points from the study as a whole: Naive subsets usually exceeded memory subsets in estimated richness. The researchers took only blood, and tissue repertoires probably look different.

Donors had no recently reported acute infections or vaccinations and were HIV-negative. V gave up 2 bases and J gave up 7 bases, with 14 bases separating them. The length of the CDR3 is 14 residues. Germline V gives CDR1 LGHNA, CDR2 YNFKEQ. The protocol was immunoSEQ multiplex PCR, while the TCRdb copy is restricted to in-frame clones and leaves out a portion. Here the sample spans over a million clones, 75% to 85% being singletons. About this clone: What it binds is unknown.

Material: memory CD4+ T cells from PBMCs. The sample's subset: CD45RA-negative fraction. The clonotype was recovered from a man younger than 30 in good health. Some clones in this sample may be carry-over from other donors' samples. This sequence joins TRBV4-2 and TRBJ1-2, with D unresolved. The CDR3 loop is CASSQLGQSLGYTF. CDR3 coding DNA: TGTGCCAGCAGCCAACTGGGCCAAAGCCTTGGCTACACCTTC.